Shown below are 26 T cell receptor beta chains from a single sample sequenced in a study of response to subunit inactivated influenza vaccine. MiXCR, applied by TCRdb to the RT-PCR reads, yields one record per CDR3 protein. The data contain around 500,000 distinct CDR3 sequences, about a tenth of them singletons. The specimen was PBMCs from blood, collected roughly 6 weeks after vaccination. The receptors stem from a man aged 50-60 years who received an inactivated influenza vaccine.

CDR3 protein: CASSLPAGTGNTGELFF. CDR3 coding DNA: TGTGCCAGCAGCTTACCCGCCGGGACAGGGAACACCGGGGAGCTGTTTTTT. The rearrangement uses TRBV7-8 and TRBJ2-2, with 8 bases aligning to TRBD1. CDR3 length: 17 residues. Germline CDR1 is SGHVS and CDR2 is FQNEAQ. V lost 2 bases to trimming and J lost 1 base; unmatched junction nucleotides: 6.

This clonotype was recorded many times. DNA for the CDR3: TGTGCCAGCAGACTAGCGGGAGGGCCGACCACCGGGGAGCTGTTTTTT. It translates to CASRLAGGPTTGELFF. J is TRBJ2-2 and V is TRBV28; 13 bases line up with TRBD2. The CDR3 is 16 amino acids. Unmatched junction bases numbered 5, after V lost 6 bases and J lost 4 bases. CDR1 is MDHEN and CDR2 is SYDVKM in the germline V gene.

This clonotype has ten or more counts. The CDR3 sequence is CSARGGVGSYEQYF. As DNA, the CDR3 is TGCAGTGCTAGAGGGGGCGTAGGCTCCTACGAGCAGTACTTC. The chain carries TRBV20-1 and TRBJ2-7; tentatively, D is TRBD1 (5 bases). CDR1 and CDR2 (germline): DFQATT, SNEGSKA (reference sequence). The length of the CDR3 is 14 residues. Trimming pared 1 base from V and 0 bases from J, leaving 10 bases between.

There are many counts of this clonotype. V usage is TRBV7-8 and J usage is TRBJ1-6; D gene uncertain. Germline V gene lookup returns CDR1 SGHVS and CDR2 FQNEAQ. V dropped 5 bases and J dropped 5 bases, with 16 bases sitting between them. CDR3 length: 16 residues. The CDR3 bases are TGTGCCAGCAGCACATCTAAGTGGGGTAATAATTCACCCCTCCACTTT. This translates into CASSTSKWGNNSPLHF.

This clonotype was recorded at least ten times. The chain employs TRBV30 and TRBJ1-5; a possible D gene is TRBD1 (5 bases). The CDR3 totals 12 residues. Trimming removed 0 bases from V and 7 bases from J, with 7 bases in between. CDR1 GTSNPN and CDR2 SVGIG come from the germline V gene (reference sequence). CDR3 bases: TGTGCCTGGAGTGTGTGGGGCCAGCCCCAGCATTTT. The encoded protein is CAWSVWGQPQHF.

The rearrangement links TRBV5-1 to TRBJ1-2; 12 nucleotides line up with TRBD1. This CDR3 spans 16 amino acids. Germline V gives CDR1 SGHRS, CDR2 YFSETQ. The trim removed 3 bases at V and 4 bases at J, leaving 7 bases unmatched. CDR3 loop: CASSSGQGAVSYGYTF. In DNA, the CDR3 is TGCGCCAGCAGCTCGGGACAGGGGGCAGTATCCTATGGCTACACCTTC.

This clonotype was observed at least ten times. The chain joins TRBV5-6 to TRBJ2-7, with a tentative D call TRBD2 (6 bases). V was shortened by 4 bases and J by 5 bases, with 19 bases between the two germline ends. The CDR3 runs to 15 residues. The germline V gene encodes CDR1 SGHDT and CDR2 YYEEEE. CDR3: CASSAGGTPPHEQYF. CDR3 bases: TGTGCCAGCAGCGCGGGTGGGACTCCACCACACGAGCAGTACTTC.

The chain has TRBV5-4 and TRBJ2-6; no reliable D call. Trimming removed 0 bases from V and 0 bases from J, with 10 bases in between. The CDR3 extends over 17 amino acids. Germline V gene sequence: CDR1 SGHNT, CDR2 YYREEE (reference sequence). As DNA, the CDR3 is TGTGCCAGCAGCTTGGTCGGAGACCTCTCTGGGGCCAACGTCCTGACTTTC. Translating it yields CASSLVGDLSGANVLTF.

This clonotype was observed a few times. This rearrangement joins TRBV11-1 to TRBJ2-4; weak D call: TRBD2 (5 bases). V lost 3 bases, J lost 1 base, and 22 bases lay in between. Germline CDR1 SGHAT, CDR2 FQDESV (reference sequence). The length of the CDR3 is 19 residues. The CDR3, as DNA: TGTGCCAGCAGCTTGAATCGAGGAGACTGGACTTCTGCCAAAAACATTCAGTACTTC. Protein sequence: CASSLNRGDWTSAKNIQYF.

This clonotype came up a few times. The chain employs TRBV20-1 and TRBJ2-7; no definite D call. CDR1 is DFQATT, CDR2 SNEGSKA, per germline (reference sequence). The CDR3 totals 13 residues. V was pared by 0 bases and J by 1 base, with 7 bases between. CDR3 bases: TGCAGTGCTAGAGAACCAGGTTCCTACGAGCAGTACTTC. Translated, it gives CSAREPGSYEQYF.

This clonotype was counted only a few times. CDR3 protein: CASSLGQLPGEQYF. Written as DNA, the CDR3 is TGTGCCAGCAGCTTAGGACAGCTCCCGGGGGAGCAGTACTTC. This chain joins TRBV7-2 and TRBJ2-7; D may be TRBD1 or TRBD2 (5 bases each). V lost 1 base, J lost 7 bases, and 14 bases lay in between. Germline CDR1 reads SGHTA; CDR2 reads FQGNSA. This CDR3 has 14 amino acids.

This clonotype appeared a few times. The chain couples TRBV29-1 to TRBJ2-2, with D maybe TRBD2 (5 bases). The germline CDR1 and CDR2 sequences are SQVTM and ANQGSEA. This CDR3 is 14 amino acids long. Trimming removed 4 bases at V and 1 base at J, with 10 bases between. As DNA, the CDR3 is TGCAGCGTTGTATCAGGAGGGAACACCGGGGAGCTGTTTTTT. Amino acid sequence: CSVVSGGNTGELFF.

The chain is built from TRBV2 and TRBJ1-2, with TRBD1 identical over 10 bases. V dropped 5 bases and J dropped 5; count of bases not matched to a gene: 8. Germline-derived CDR1 and CDR2 are SNHLY and FYNNEI. The CDR3 is 15 residues long. CDR3 sequence reads: CASSRSPGQGYGYTF. The DNA for the CDR3 is TGTGCCAGCAGTAGGTCTCCGGGACAGGGGTATGGCTACACCTTC.

The V and J genes are TRBV7-9 and TRBJ2-1; 14 bases match TRBD2. In germline, CDR1 is SEHNR, CDR2 FQNEAQ (reference sequence). This CDR3 has 16 amino acids. V trimming: 3 bases; J trimming: 5 bases; junction bases outside the gene matches: 3. The CDR3 coding sequence is TGTGCCAGCAGCTTTGGACTAGCGGGGGGCCACAATGAGCAGTTCTTC. Translation: CASSFGLAGGHNEQFF.

The chain links TRBV5-1 to TRBJ2-6; D may be TRBD1 or TRBD2 (5 bases each). CDR3 length: 15 residues. Trimming stripped 3 bases from V and 0 bases from J, with 7 bases between. Germline assignment: CDR1 SGHRS and CDR2 YFSETQ. In DNA form, the CDR3 reads TGCGCCAGCAGCTACGGGGCCTCTGGGGCCAACGTCCTGACTTTC. Translation: CASSYGASGANVLTF.

The gene calls are TRBV11-2 and TRBJ2-1, with TRBD1 matching 8 bases. From germline, CDR1 is SGHAT and CDR2 FQNNGV. V trimming: 3 bases; J trimming: 2 bases; junction bases outside the gene matches: 3. CDR3 length equals 15 residues. The CDR3 nucleotides are TGTGCCAGCAGCTTCAGGGGGCCAGCCTACAATGAGCAGTTCTTC. As protein: CASSFRGPAYNEQFF.

This clonotype has a handful of counts. The chain couples TRBV28 to TRBJ2-1, with 14 bases that match TRBD2. The CDR3 sequence is 19 residues long. Germline-derived CDR1 and CDR2 are MDHEN and SYDVKM. J was trimmed by 4 bases and V by 4 bases; bases with no gene match: 12. The DNA of the CDR3 is TGTGCCAGCAGTTCCCCCGGACTGGGGACTAGCGGGAGTTACAATGAGCAGTTCTTC. It yields the protein CASSSPGLGTSGSYNEQFF.

This clonotype has just one count. V is TRBV12-3 or TRBV12-4 and J is TRBJ2-4; 9 bases fit TRBD1. With 5 bases clipped from V and 0 bases from J, the junction kept 8 bases outside the gene matches. The CDR3 is made up of 17 amino acids. This CDR3 reads CASSIHTGGRAKNIQYF. The CDR3 bases are TGTGCCAGCAGTATACATACAGGGGGCCGAGCCAAAAACATTCAGTACTTC.

This clonotype was counted many times. The V call is TRBV6-5, the J call TRBJ2-2, with D unclear. V gave up 0 bases and J gave up 2 bases, with 7 bases separating them. CDR1 is MNHEY, CDR2 SVGAGI, per germline. The CDR3 has 15 amino acids. The CDR3 bases are TGTGCCAGCAGTTACTCTTTACCCAACACCGGGGAGCTGTTTTTT. It encodes CASSYSLPNTGELFF.

This clonotype was observed a few times. The J gene is TRBJ2-7, the V gene TRBV27; TRBD2 matches 9 bases. This CDR3 is 16 amino acids long. CDR1 is MNHEY, CDR2 SMNVEV, per germline (reference sequence). The V gene end was trimmed by 6 bases and the J gene end by 2 bases; junction bases not matched to a gene: 11. CDR3: CASRNAAGGVTYEQYF. CDR3 nucleotides: TGTGCCAGCAGGAATGCAGCGGGAGGTGTGACCTACGAGCAGTACTTC.

CDR3 DNA sequence: TGCGCCAGCAGCGAAGGGGGCACGAGCAATCAGCCCCAGCATTTT. Translating gives CASSEGGTSNQPQHF. V gene TRBV5-1 combines with J gene TRBJ1-5, with 7 nucleotides matching TRBD1. In germline, CDR1 is SGHRS, CDR2 YFSETQ. Unmatched junction bases numbered 5, after V lost 4 bases and J lost 1 base. The CDR3 covers 15 residues. Combining the CDR3 with reference TRBV5-1 and TRBJ1-5 gives the whole variable domain KAGVTQTPRYLIKTRGQQVTLSCSPISGHRSVSWYQQTPGQGLQFLFEYFSETQRNKGNFPGRFSGRQFSNSRSEMNVSTLELGDSALYLCASSEGGTSNQPQHFGDGTRLSIL.

A remark on this clonotype: A read error may account for a junction end that differs from germline. The chain links TRBV19 to TRBJ1-1; D ambiguous. The CDR3 is 11 amino acids. Germline V gene lookup returns CDR1 LNHDA and CDR2 SQIVND (reference sequence). The CDR3 protein is CASSWNSEAFF. CDR3 sequence (DNA): TGTGCCAGTAGCTGGAACTCTGAAGCTTTCTTT.

The chain uses TRBV20-1 and TRBJ2-5; D uncertain. V lost 5 bases and J 4 bases, leaving 11 bases between the germline ends. CDR3 size: 12 residues. Germline V lookup: CDR1 DFQATT, CDR2 SNEGSKA (reference sequence). CDR3 in amino acids: CSAQLGPETQYF. DNA of the CDR3: TGCAGTGCTCAGTTAGGGCCAGAGACCCAGTACTTC.

The DNA for the CDR3 is TGTGCCAGCAGCCGAGCGGTAGCGGGGCAAGAGACCCAGTACTTC. This encodes CASSRAVAGQETQYF. The V call is TRBV4-2, the J call TRBJ2-5; 8 nucleotides match TRBD2. CDR3 size: 15 residues. In germline, CDR1 is LGHNA, CDR2 YNFKEQ. V dropped 4 bases and J dropped 2; count of bases not matched to a gene: 6.

This clonotype has only a few counts. This chain links TRBV15 with TRBJ2-3, with D unresolved. The length of the CDR3 is 17 residues. Germline V lookup: CDR1 LNHNV, CDR2 YYDKDF (reference sequence). V lost 1 base, J lost 2 bases, and 16 bases lay in between. In nucleotides, the CDR3 is TGTGCCACCAGCAGAGCGGTAAAGGAGCTCTACACAGATACGCAGTATTTT. Its translation: CATSRAVKELYTDTQYF. Using reference TRBV15 and TRBJ2-3 for the parts outside the CDR3, the full variable domain is DAMVIQNPRYQVTQFGKPVTLSCSQTLNHNVMYWYQQKSSQAPKLLFHYYDKDFNNEADTPDNFQSRRPNTSFCFLDIRSPGLGDTAMYLCATSRAVKELYTDTQYFGPGTRLTVL.

This clonotype was observed once. The V and J genes are TRBV5-1 and TRBJ2-5, with 9 bases lining up with TRBD2. This CDR3 region has 15 residues. CDR1 is SGHRS, CDR2 YFSETQ, per germline. V trimming: 1 base; J trimming: 2 bases; junction bases outside the gene matches: 3. CDR3 DNA: TGCGCCAGCAGCTTGCGTAGCGGGAGACAAGAGACCCAGTACTTC. As protein: CASSLRSGRQETQYF.